This T cell receptor beta chain was sequenced in a study of spatial heterogeneity in lung cancer. On the study more broadly: The donors comprised about 70 untreated early-stage non-small cell lung cancer patients. At a median of about two years after resection, follow-up PBMC samples were sequenced when available. Study-level findings and limits: Ubiquitous expanded tumor TCRs were observed in blood more at resection than follow-up.

Time point denoted: blood at routine non-recurrence follow-up after resection. Whole RNA, isolated from tumor, nontumor lung or frozen PBMC, was sequenced without prior sorting. This clonotype was counted only a few times. What it binds is not known. The CDR3 totals 12 residues. Between the trimmed V and J ends, which lost 5 bases and 4 bases, there was a span of 8 bases. Germline CDR1 PRHDT, CDR2 FYEKMQ (reference sequence). In TCRdb, the 5' RACE reads were re-called with MiXCR into one record per CDR3 protein. The sample holds roughly 71,000 distinct CDR3 sequences, 7.5% to 10% seen once. The clonotype was recovered from a female donor with early-stage non-small cell lung cancer. The sample was PBMCs, taken at follow-up. The J gene is TRBJ1-2, the V gene TRBV13, with D unclear. CDR3 nucleotides: TGTGCCAGCAGCCTCTACAGCTATGGCTACACCTTC. Its protein is CASSLYSYGYTF.